This TCR beta chain came from a study of cytomegalovirus exposure and HLA in healthy donors. Study-level background: The roughly 100 million unique TCR beta sequences, from roughly 170 million T cells, were found by an earlier analysis. A data release that came early held tens of millions of unique TCRs from HLA-typed donors. Findings of the study overall: The productive fraction for most TCR beta V segments was about 87% or about 30% in an earlier analysis.

In the case of this clone: Its antigen is not identified.

The PCR was carried out with 60 Vbeta primers and 13 Jbeta primers. TCRdb keeps only in-frame clones here, not all; method: immunoSEQ multiplex PCR. The sample shows 95,000 to 100,000 clones, approximately 80% of them seen only once. V shed 0 bases and J 3 bases; nucleotides not matched to a gene: 4. The CDR3 has 17 residues. The germline CDR1 and CDR2 sequences are SGHDT and YYEEEE. The sample was PBMCs. This receptor was taken from a female donor in good health and CMV-seronegative. The chain is built from TRBV5-6 and TRBJ2-3; 13 bases match TRBD2. This CDR3 is CASSLGLAGGLTDTQYF. The DNA for the CDR3 is TGTGCCAGCAGCTTGGGACTAGCGGGAGGTCTGACAGATACGCAGTATTTT.